Below are 18 T cell receptor beta chains sequenced from a single sample in a study of blood T cell repertoires in COVID-19. Profiling relied on immunoSEQ multiplex PCR, and the TCRdb table lists in-frame clones only, not all of them. The profile covers approximately 63,000 clones, with 91% appearing a single time and about 9.1% taken by the ten largest. Sequences were obtained from peripheral blood. The receptors were gathered from a human donor in a cohort sampled during active COVID-19.

The chain combines TRBV30 with TRBJ2-7; D is unresolved. CDR3 length equals 11 residues. Trimming removed 1 base at V and 3 bases at J, with 4 bases between. Germline CDR1 is GTSNPN and CDR2 is SVGIG (reference sequence). Here the CDR3 reads CAWSAYYEQYF. The CDR3, as DNA: TGTGCCTGGAGTGCCTACTACGAGCAGTACTTC.

The CDR3 bases are TGTGCCAGCTCCCGGGTGGGGAACACTGAAGCTTTCTTT. Its translation is CASSRVGNTEAFF. V is TRBV18 and J is TRBJ1-1; D remains unclear. The CDR3 totals 13 residues. In germline, CDR1 is KGHSH, CDR2 LQKENI. The ends were cut back, 6 bases at V and 1 base at J, with 9 bases in the middle. Full variable domain (missing parts from reference TRBV18 and TRBJ1-1): NAGVMQNPRHLVRRRGQEARLRCSPMKGHSHVYWYRQLPEEGLKFMVYLQKENIIDESGMPKERFSAEFPKEGPSILRIQQVVRGDSAAYFCASSRVGNTEAFFGQGTRLTVV.

The V call is TRBV6-2 or TRBV6-3, the J call TRBJ1-5; 7 nucleotides align to TRBD1. CDR1 MNHEY and CDR2 SVGEGT come from the germline V gene. The ends lost 5 bases at V and 6 bases at J; junction bases unmatched: 13. This CDR3 spans 16 amino acids. The CDR3 coding sequence is TGTGCCAGCAGTGATGACAGGGACCATACCCGTCAGCCCCAGCATTTT. It is translated as CASSDDRDHTRQPQHF.

The rearrangement joins TRBV6-2 or TRBV6-3 to TRBJ1-2, with TRBD1 as a possible D gene (6 bases). The CDR3 extends over 15 amino acids. From germline, CDR1 is MNHEY and CDR2 SVGEGT. V lost 1 base to trimming and J lost 5 bases, with 14 bases between them. The CDR3 region has the DNA TGTGCCAGCAGTTACTTCGGACAGAACCCTTATGGCTACACCTTC. Its translation: CASSYFGQNPYGYTF.

V and J are TRBV24-1 and TRBJ2-5; the match to TRBD2 covers 14 bases. The CDR3 contains 18 residues. V shed 3 bases, J shed 4 bases, and the junction held 9 bases outside the gene matches. Germline loops: CDR1 KGHDR, CDR2 SFDVKD. CDR3 sequence reads: CATSDPQTSGRAGETQYF. The CDR3 nucleotides read TGTGCCACCAGTGATCCTCAGACTAGCGGGAGGGCCGGAGAGACCCAGTACTTC.

The chain combines TRBV28 with TRBJ2-7; D ambiguous. Germline CDR1 and CDR2: MDHEN and SYDVKM. The CDR3 has 14 residues. Trimming shortened V by 1 base and J by 3 bases, and 10 bases separated the two germline ends. The CDR3 is CASSLSRSYYEQYF. CDR3 coding DNA: TGTGCCAGCAGTTTATCCCGGTCCTACTACGAGCAGTACTTC.

This chain links TRBV9 with TRBJ2-7, with D tentatively TRBD2 (6 bases). CDR1 and CDR2 from the germline V gene are SGDLS and YYNGEE. V was clipped by 0 bases and J by 3 bases, with 13 bases between them. This CDR3 comprises 15 residues. The CDR3 DNA reads TGTGCCAGCAGCGTAGACGGCGGGACGGTCTACGAGCAGTACTTC. Its protein is CASSVDGGTVYEQYF. Full variable domain (missing parts from reference TRBV9 and TRBJ2-7): DSGVTQTPKHLITATGQRVTLRCSPRSGDLSVYWYQQSLDQGLQFLIQYYNGEERAKGNILERFSAQQFPDLHSELNLSSLELGDSALYFCASSVDGGTVYEQYFGPGTRLTVT.

The V and J genes are TRBV6-2 or TRBV6-3 and TRBJ1-1; the D gene is possibly TRBD1 (5 bases). Trimming removed 2 bases from V and 0 bases from J, with 19 bases in between. Germline V gene lookup returns CDR1 MNHEY and CDR2 SVGEGT. This CDR3 comprises 18 residues. CDR3 sequence reads: CASSYPAVKGHLNTEAFF. The CDR3 nucleotides read TGTGCCAGCAGTTACCCAGCAGTTAAGGGGCACCTGAACACTGAAGCTTTCTTT.

The CDR3 DNA reads as TGCGCCACCCGACTAGCGGGAGGCTACAATGAGCAGTTCTTC. It translates to CATRLAGGYNEQFF. The J gene is TRBJ2-1, the V gene TRBV5-1, with 13 nucleotides matching TRBD2. This CDR3 contains 14 residues. Germline V gene data show CDR1 as SGHRS and CDR2 as YFSETQ. V shed 9 bases and J 3 bases; nucleotides not matched to a gene: 3.

This clone was seen a handful of times. This chain joins TRBV11-1 and TRBJ2-6, with unresolved D. The CDR3 extends over 15 amino acids. V was cut by 5 bases and J by 0 bases, with 8 bases left in between. The germline CDR1 and CDR2 sequences are SGHAT and FQDESV (reference sequence). The CDR3 DNA follows: TGTGCCAGCAGCCACCGCGACTCTGGGGCCAACGTCCTGACTTTC. It specifies CASSHRDSGANVLTF.

The table lists this clone with a few counts. The V gene is TRBV27, the J gene TRBJ1-5; D remains unclear. Trimming pared 5 bases from V and 1 base from J, leaving 12 bases between. CDR1 and CDR2 from the germline V gene are MNHEY and SMNVEV (reference sequence). The CDR3 is 15 residues long. The CDR3 loop is CASSLRPGSNQPQHF. The CDR3 DNA follows: TGTGCCAGCAGTCTAAGACCGGGGAGCAATCAGCCCCAGCATTTT.

The chain has TRBV6-2 or TRBV6-3 and TRBJ1-1; 7 bases map to TRBD1. Germline CDR1 reads MNHEY; CDR2 reads SVGEGT. Trimming cost V 4 bases and J 4 bases; bases outside gene matches: 6. This CDR3 has 14 amino acids. The CDR3 sequence is CASSFRGERTEAFF. CDR3 coding DNA: TGTGCCAGCAGTTTCAGGGGGGAGCGCACTGAAGCTTTCTTT.

The J gene is TRBJ1-1, the V gene TRBV30, with D unclear. The V gene's germline CDR1 is GTSNPN and CDR2 SVGIG (reference sequence). CDR3 length equals 15 residues. Trimming removed 5 bases at V and 1 base at J, with 17 bases between. CDR3 nucleotides: TGTGCCTGGGGTATCGTGGCGGGTAGGAACACTGAAGCTTTCTTT. This sequence encodes CAWGIVAGRNTEAFF.

The chain combines TRBV7-2 with TRBJ1-2; perhaps TRBD1 as D (5 bases). V was cut by 5 bases and J by 3 bases, with 10 bases left in between. Germline CDR1 is SGHTA and CDR2 is FQGNSA. CDR3 size: 13 residues. The CDR3 region has the DNA TGTGCCAGCAGCCAAACAGGCTACTATGGCTACACCTTC. This sequence encodes CASSQTGYYGYTF.

The rearrangement uses TRBV5-1 and TRBJ2-2; D uncertain. Between the trimmed V and J ends, which lost 1 base and 0 bases, there was a span of 7 bases. The CDR3 spans 15 residues. Germline V lookup: CDR1 SGHRS, CDR2 YFSETQ. CDR3 in amino acids: CASSLLTTNTGELFF. The CDR3 nucleotides read TGCGCCAGCAGCTTGTTAACAACGAACACCGGGGAGCTGTTTTTT. Full variable domain (outside the CDR3, taken from reference TRBV5-1 and TRBJ2-2): KAGVTQTPRYLIKTRGQQVTLSCSPISGHRSVSWYQQTPGQGLQFLFEYFSETQRNKGNFPGRFSGRQFSNSRSEMNVSTLELGDSALYLCASSLLTTNTGELFFGEGSRLTVL.

The rearrangement joins TRBV3-1 (or the pseudogene TRBV3-2) to TRBJ2-7; TRBD2 matches at 8 bases. Germline lookup yields CDR1 LGHDT and CDR2 YNNKEL (reference sequence). There are 19 residues in the CDR3. V dropped 0 bases and J dropped 7; count of bases not matched to a gene: 20. The CDR3 is CASSQELPTLGGRPWEQYF. CDR3 in DNA: TGTGCCAGCAGCCAAGAACTACCAACCTTGGGCGGGAGGCCATGGGAGCAGTACTTC.

V is TRBV6-5 and J is TRBJ2-1; TRBD2 might be the D (6 bases). Germline CDR1 and CDR2: MNHEY and SVGAGI. The CDR3 totals 13 residues. Trimming left V 6 bases short and J 9 bases short, with 15 bases between. Here the CDR3 reads CASSRTGGSEQFF. As DNA, the CDR3 is TGTGCCAGCAGCCGCACCGGGGGTAGTGAGCAGTTCTTC.

The rearrangement links TRBV19 to TRBJ2-5; a possible D gene is TRBD1 (6 bases). Looked up from germline, CDR1 is LNHDA and CDR2 is SQIVND (reference sequence). The V end lost 5 bases, the J end lost 5 bases, and 18 bases lay between the germline ends. This CDR3 region has 15 residues. The chain's CDR3 is CASSHVWGPWETQYF. The CDR3 DNA sequence: TGTGCCAGTAGTCACGTTTGGGGGCCGTGGGAGACCCAGTACTTC.